The 27 T cell receptor beta chains in this list originate from one sample, sequenced in a study of blood T cell repertoires in COVID-19 (dated by TCRdb to between 2020 and 2021). Libraries were constructed by the immunoSEQ multiplex PCR assay. This is the immuneACCESS table as TCRdb keeps it, with only in-frame sequences that have V and J called. A part of the clones is gone; compared with another copy, unresolved V genes explain less than half, and the rest is unexplained. In all, the sample holds approximately 150,000 clones, and 70% to 90% of those were seen once. The top ten clones comprise around 5.4% of the sample. The sample was peripheral blood. The receptors were sampled from a woman between 45 and 65 years old with COVID-19, enrolled during active disease.

The gene calls are TRBV7-2 and TRBJ2-1, with 7 positions matching TRBD2. The CDR3 totals 15 residues. Germline CDR1 and CDR2: SGHTA and FQGNSA. With V trimmed by 8 bases and J by 0 bases, 7 bases remained unmatched. The CDR3 spells CASGLAVSSYNEQFF. The CDR3 bases are TGTGCCAGCGGGCTAGCGGTAAGCTCCTACAATGAGCAGTTCTTC.

The genes are TRBV7-3 and TRBJ2-2; D gene unclear. The length of the CDR3 is 12 residues. Looked up from germline, CDR1 is SGHTA and CDR2 is FQGTGA. V dropped 0 bases and J dropped 7 bases, with 3 bases sitting between them. CDR3 region: CASSLTNGELFF. The CDR3 bases are TGTGCCAGCAGCTTAACTAACGGGGAGCTGTTTTTT.

This clone has a handful of counts. The V gene is TRBV3-1 (or the pseudogene TRBV3-2), the J gene TRBJ1-2; possible D gene TRBD1, 5 bases. CDR3 length equals 13 residues. Germline V lookup: CDR1 LGHDT, CDR2 YNNKEL (reference sequence). Between the trimmed V and J ends, which lost 4 bases and 14 bases, there was a span of 20 bases. The CDR3 bases are TGTGCCAGCAGCCCAACCGAGCAGGGTCAAGGGACCTTC. Amino acid sequence: CASSPTEQGQGTF.

As DNA, the CDR3 is TGTGCCTGGAATGCCATGGGACTGCGGGACGAGCAGTACTTC. Translation: CAWNAMGLRDEQYF. The chain combines TRBV30 with TRBJ2-7, with a possible D match to TRBD2 (6 bases). Trimming removed 4 bases from V and 5 bases from J, with 18 bases in between. The CDR3 contains 14 residues. Germline CDR1 is GTSNPN and CDR2 is SVGIG (reference sequence).

The J gene is TRBJ2-2, the V gene TRBV29-1, with 7 bases matching TRBD1. CDR1 is SQVTM and CDR2 is ANQGSEA in the germline V gene. With V trimmed by 0 bases and J by 4 bases, 8 bases remained unmatched. The CDR3 totals 16 residues. The CDR3 loop reads CSVEDLTGSGTGELFF. CDR3 nucleotide sequence: TGCAGCGTTGAAGACCTGACAGGGTCGGGCACCGGGGAGCTGTTTTTT.

The chain carries TRBV19 and TRBJ2-3; D ambiguous. The V gene's germline CDR1 is LNHDA and CDR2 SQIVND (reference sequence). Trimming cost V 4 bases and J 2 bases, with 7 bases left between them. The CDR3 has 13 residues. CDR3 sequence reads: CASSNALTDTQYF. Written as DNA, the CDR3 is TGTGCCAGTAGTAACGCGCTCACAGATACGCAGTATTTT.

Here the CDR3 reads CASSLGGGGTRDYGYTF. Written as DNA, the CDR3 is TGTGCCAGCAGTTTAGGAGGGGGCGGTACAAGAGATTATGGCTACACCTTC. The chain links TRBV28 to TRBJ1-2; 7 nucleotides match TRBD1. Trimming removed 2 bases from V and 5 bases from J; junction bases left unmatched: 14. The CDR3 is 17 residues long. Germline values: CDR1 MDHEN, CDR2 SYDVKM.

This chain uses TRBV4-3 with TRBJ1-1; 7 bases map to TRBD1. This CDR3 region has 14 residues. The V gene end was trimmed by 0 bases and the J gene end by 11 bases; junction bases not matched to a gene: 9. In germline, CDR1 is LGHNA, CDR2 YSLEER. The CDR3 nucleotides are TGCGCCAGCAGCCAAGAACCCGGCAGGGGGTTGGCTTTCTTT. Its protein is CASSQEPGRGLAFF.

The chain uses TRBV30 and TRBJ1-3, with TRBD1 matching 8 bases. With 3 bases clipped from V and 0 bases from J, the junction kept 7 bases outside the gene matches. The germline gives CDR1 GTSNPN, CDR2 SVGIG (reference sequence). This CDR3 region has 16 residues. This chain's CDR3 is CAWSIDRGISGNTIYF. Here the CDR3 DNA reads TGTGCCTGGAGCATCGACAGGGGCATCTCTGGAAACACCATATATTTT.

This rearrangement joins TRBV2 to TRBJ1-3, with D hard to call. CDR1 and CDR2 (germline): SNHLY, FYNNEI. V was clipped by 8 bases and J by 0 bases, with 8 bases between them. The CDR3 contains 13 residues. The chain's CDR3 is CASPTISGNTIYF. Written as DNA, the CDR3 is TGTGCCAGCCCCACTATCTCTGGAAACACCATATATTTT.

This CDR3 is CASSLTGQGYDTQYF. The CDR3 DNA reads TGTGCCAGCAGCTTAACTGGACAGGGGTACGATACGCAGTATTTT. The chain carries TRBV7-2 and TRBJ2-3, with 9 bases that match TRBD1. This CDR3 comprises 15 residues. The germline CDR1 and CDR2 sequences are SGHTA and FQGNSA. V gave up 2 bases and J gave up 6 bases; unmatched junction bases: 6.

CDR3 nucleotides: TGTGCCAGCAAAGCCCGATTTAGCTACGAGCAGTACTTC. Translation: CASKARFSYEQYF. The chain links TRBV27 to TRBJ2-7; D is unclear. Looked up from germline, CDR1 is MNHEY and CDR2 is SMNVEV (reference sequence). Trimming stripped 7 bases from V and 3 bases from J, with 13 bases between. The CDR3 loop spans 13 amino acids.

The J gene is TRBJ2-5, the V gene TRBV2; no reliable D call. The CDR3 runs 13 residues. V was shortened by 3 bases and J by 5 bases, with 10 bases between the two germline ends. Germline V gives CDR1 SNHLY, CDR2 FYNNEI. Here the CDR3 DNA reads TGTGCCAGCAGTGATGGGCTTCACGAGACCCAGTACTTC. Translation: CASSDGLHETQYF.

This clone was seen only once. This sequence joins TRBV5-4 and TRBJ1-6; possibly TRBD1 for D (5 bases). The germline CDR1 and CDR2 sequences are SGHNT and YYREEE (reference sequence). Trimming removed 3 bases at V and 6 bases at J, with 16 bases between. The CDR3 consists of 16 residues. The CDR3 region is CASSSGDRQGNSPLHF. The CDR3 DNA reads as TGTGCCAGCAGCTCGGGGGATCGGCAGGGTAATTCACCCCTCCACTTT.

This clone was picked up one time. The gene calls are TRBV15 and TRBJ1-2; TRBD1 matches 9 bases. The V segment lost 3 bases and the J segment 6 bases; nucleotides outside the gene matches: 11. The germline V gene encodes CDR1 LNHNV and CDR2 YYDKDF (reference sequence). The CDR3 has 16 amino acids. The CDR3 region is CATSRETGGRGDGYTF. For the CDR3, the DNA is TGTGCCACCAGCAGGGAGACAGGGGGAAGAGGGGATGGCTACACCTTC.

This clone has only a few counts. The chain employs TRBV4-1 and TRBJ1-5; D is unclear. Looked up from germline, CDR1 is MGHRA and CDR2 is YSYEKL. The CDR3 loop spans 13 amino acids. Trimming pared 5 bases from V and 10 bases from J, leaving 15 bases between. The CDR3 nucleotides read TGCGCCAGCAGCAAGAGGGAGAACTACCCCCAGCATTTT. As protein: CASSKRENYPQHF.

The rearrangement uses TRBV5-1 and TRBJ1-1; tentative D call: TRBD1 (6 bases). CDR3 length equals 14 residues. Trimming removed 4 bases from V and 1 base from J, with 11 bases in between. CDR1 and CDR2 from the germline V gene are SGHRS and YFSETQ. The CDR3 bases are TGCGCCAGCAGCGGCCAGGGACAGAACACTGAAGCTTTCTTT. Its translation is CASSGQGQNTEAFF.

This sequence joins TRBV6-5 and TRBJ2-7, with TRBD1 matching over 8 bases. The CDR3 is 13 amino acids. V gave up 4 bases and J gave up 3 bases; unmatched junction bases: 2. Germline-derived CDR1 and CDR2 are MNHEY and SVGAGI. CDR3 in amino acids: CASSWTGNYEQYF. In nucleotides, the CDR3 is TGTGCCAGCAGTTGGACAGGGAACTACGAGCAGTACTTC.

The V call is TRBV18, the J call TRBJ2-3; the D gene is possibly TRBD1 (6 bases). CDR1 is KGHSH and CDR2 is LQKENI in the germline V gene. The CDR3 spans 16 residues. V was cut by 5 bases and J by 5 bases, with 20 bases left in between. The CDR3 region has the DNA TGTGCCAGCTCAGCGATCGCCGGGACATTCGTAGATACGCAGTATTTT. Amino acids: CASSAIAGTFVDTQYF.

V is TRBV3-1 (or the pseudogene TRBV3-2) and J is TRBJ1-2, with unresolved D. Germline CDR1 reads LGHDT; CDR2 reads YNNKEL (reference sequence). This CDR3 comprises 14 residues. Deletions cut 0 bases from V and 4 bases from J, with 9 bases between. Here the CDR3 reads CASSQEIEAYGYTF. The DNA of the CDR3 is TGTGCCAGCAGCCAAGAAATAGAGGCCTATGGCTACACCTTC.

The chain is built from TRBV19 and TRBJ2-7, with D hard to call. This CDR3 comprises 14 residues. Germline CDR1 is LNHDA and CDR2 is SQIVND (reference sequence). V was pared by 6 bases and J by 0 bases, with 12 bases between. CDR3 sequence reads: CASRETASSYEQYF. The CDR3 region has the DNA TGTGCCAGTAGAGAGACTGCGAGCTCCTACGAGCAGTACTTC.

The V and J genes are TRBV30 and TRBJ2-5; TRBD2 is a possible D gene (6 bases). Trimming shortened V by 2 bases and J by 2 bases, and 9 bases separated the two germline ends. This CDR3 comprises 13 residues. The germline V gene encodes CDR1 GTSNPN and CDR2 SVGIG (reference sequence). DNA for the CDR3: TGTGCCTGGAGTTGGGGGGTACAAGAGACCCAGTACTTC. It yields the protein CAWSWGVQETQYF.

The chain is built from TRBV6-6 and TRBJ2-2; D is possibly TRBD1 (5 bases). CDR1 and CDR2 (germline): MNHNY, SVGAGI (reference sequence). CDR3 length: 16 amino acids. Between the trimmed V and J ends, which lost 5 bases and 0 bases, there was a span of 13 bases. The CDR3 region is CASSHTGDPNTGELFF. CDR3 in DNA: TGTGCCAGCAGTCATACAGGTGACCCGAACACCGGGGAGCTGTTTTTT.

This clone has just one count. The chain uses TRBV28 and TRBJ2-5, with TRBD1 matching 9 bases. CDR1 is MDHEN and CDR2 is SYDVKM in the germline V gene. V dropped 6 bases and J dropped 3; count of bases not matched to a gene: 2. CDR3 size: 13 residues. CDR3: CASRGTGKETQYF. In DNA, the CDR3 is TGTGCCAGCAGGGGGACAGGGAAAGAGACCCAGTACTTC.

The chain has TRBV11-2 and TRBJ2-7; 9 bases align to TRBD2. The germline V gene encodes CDR1 SGHAT and CDR2 FQNNGV. V gave up 2 bases and J gave up 7 bases; unmatched junction bases: 6. The length of the CDR3 is 14 residues. Here the CDR3 reads CASSLSPSGVEQYF. The DNA for the CDR3 is TGTGCCAGCAGCTTATCTCCTAGCGGGGTAGAGCAGTACTTC. The variable domain in full, completed from reference TRBV11-2 and TRBJ2-7, reads EAGVAQSPRYKIIEKRQSVAFWCNPISGHATLYWYQQILGQGPKLLIQFQNNGVVDDSQLPKDRFSAERLKGVDSTLKIQPAKLEDSAVYLCASSLSPSGVEQYFGPGTRLTVT.

J is TRBJ2-1 and V is TRBV29-1, with D maybe TRBD2 (5 bases). This CDR3 is 10 amino acids long. V was trimmed by 4 bases and J by 7 bases, leaving 5 bases between them. CDR1 is SQVTM and CDR2 is ANQGSEA in the germline V gene. CDR3 DNA: TGCAGCGTTGCGGGGAATGAGCAGTTCTTC. Translating gives CSVAGNEQFF.

The genes are TRBV28 and TRBJ2-2; 15 bases match TRBD2. With V trimmed by 6 bases and J by 4 bases, 9 bases remained unmatched. The CDR3 has 18 residues. Germline values: CDR1 MDHEN, CDR2 SYDVKM. The CDR3 region has the DNA TGTGCCAGCAGACGAGGACTAGCGGGGGGGCCTAGCACCGGGGAGCTGTTTTTT. Translation: CASRRGLAGGPSTGELFF.